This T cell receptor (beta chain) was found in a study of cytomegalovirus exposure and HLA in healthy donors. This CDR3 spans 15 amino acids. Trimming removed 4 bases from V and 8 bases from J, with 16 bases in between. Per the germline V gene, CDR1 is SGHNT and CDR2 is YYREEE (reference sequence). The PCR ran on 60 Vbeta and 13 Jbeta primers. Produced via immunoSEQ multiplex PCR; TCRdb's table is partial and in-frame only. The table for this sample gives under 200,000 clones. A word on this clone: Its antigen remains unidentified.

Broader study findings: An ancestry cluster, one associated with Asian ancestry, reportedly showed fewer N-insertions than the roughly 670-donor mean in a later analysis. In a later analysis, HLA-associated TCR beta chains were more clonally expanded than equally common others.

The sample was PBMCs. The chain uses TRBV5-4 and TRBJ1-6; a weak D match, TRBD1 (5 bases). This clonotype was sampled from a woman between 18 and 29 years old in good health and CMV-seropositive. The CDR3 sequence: CASSRIVGGDSPLHF. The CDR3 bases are TGTGCCAGCAGCCGGATAGTGGGGGGGGATTCACCCCTCCACTTT.